This passage covers 14 T cell receptor beta chains from one sample sequenced in a study of cytomegalovirus exposure and HLA in healthy donors. With 60 Vbeta and 13 Jbeta primers, the PCR was carried out. Sequencing used immunoSEQ multiplex PCR; TCRdb keeps in-frame clones, though not all of them. Here the sample spans roughly 180,000 clones, approximately 80% being singletons. Source material: PBMCs. These receptors all come from a man aged 30 to 39 in good health and CMV-seropositive.

The table lists this clone with a count of one. The CDR3 coding sequence is TGCGCCAGCTTCGCCGGGACACGAAATAGGAATGAGCAGTTCTTC. Protein sequence: CASFAGTRNRNEQFF. The chain has TRBV10-2 and TRBJ2-1, with D possibly being TRBD1 (6 bases). The CDR3 has 15 amino acids. The V end lost 8 bases, the J end lost 7 bases, and 21 bases lay between the germline ends. The germline CDR1 and CDR2 sequences are WSHSY and SAAADI.

V gene TRBV6-1 combines with J gene TRBJ2-2; 8 nucleotides agree with TRBD2. The CDR3 spans 15 residues. CDR1 MNHNS and CDR2 SASEGT come from the germline V gene. V was clipped by 8 bases and J by 1 base; unmatched bases: 6. CDR3 coding DNA: TGTGCCAGCGGGTTAACTAGCGGGAACACCGGGGAGCTGTTTTTT. It is translated as CASGLTSGNTGELFF.

Here the CDR3 DNA reads TGCGCCAGCAGCCAAGATAACAGGCGGGGGTTAAAGAACACTGAAGCTTTCTTT. Residues: CASSQDNRRGLKNTEAFF. The chain combines TRBV4-1 with TRBJ1-1; weak D call: TRBD1 (5 bases). Germline-derived CDR1 and CDR2 are MGHRA and YSYEKL. Trimming removed 0 bases from V and 1 base from J, with 18 bases in between. CDR3 length: 18 amino acids.

The gene calls are TRBV5-1 and TRBJ2-3, with D tentatively TRBD1 (5 bases). CDR3 length: 15 amino acids. Deletions cut 3 bases from V and 2 bases from J, with 13 bases between. Germline CDR1 is SGHRS and CDR2 is YFSETQ. The chain's CDR3 is CASSSDSLATDTQYF. CDR3 coding DNA: TGCGCCAGCAGCTCCGACAGCCTGGCCACAGATACGCAGTATTTT.

This sequence joins TRBV10-2 and TRBJ2-7; D call uncertain. Germline V gives CDR1 WSHSY, CDR2 SAAADI. Trimming shortened V by 2 bases and J by 2 bases, and 10 bases separated the two germline ends. The CDR3 consists of 14 residues. CDR3 loop: CASSESNSPYEQYF. CDR3 nucleotides: TGCGCCAGCAGTGAGAGCAACAGCCCCTACGAGCAGTACTTC.

This chain uses TRBV5-6 with TRBJ1-2, with D perhaps TRBD1 (5 bases). This CDR3 has 15 amino acids. CDR1 is SGHDT, CDR2 YYEEEE, per germline. Trimming shortened V by 2 bases and J by 4 bases, and 15 bases separated the two germline ends. The CDR3 DNA is TGTGCCAGCAGCTTATCGACAGCCCCTATCTATGGCTACACCTTC. It encodes CASSLSTAPIYGYTF. Filled out from reference TRBV5-6 and TRBJ1-2, the complete variable domain reads DAGVTQSPTHLIKTRGQQVTLRCSPKSGHDTVSWYQQALGQGPQFIFQYYEEEERQRGNFPDRFSGHQFPNYSSELNVNALLLGDSALYLCASSLSTAPIYGYTFGSGTRLTVV.

The genes are TRBV5-6 and TRBJ1-3; TRBD1 is a possible D gene (5 bases). This CDR3 has 14 amino acids. V was clipped by 4 bases and J by 4 bases, with 12 bases between them. CDR1 and CDR2 from the germline V gene are SGHDT and YYEEEE. CDR3 amino acids: CASSGGVVGNTIYF. The CDR3 DNA follows: TGTGCCAGCAGCGGAGGGGTGGTCGGAAACACCATATATTTT. The variable domain in full, with the rest retrieved from reference TRBV5-6 and TRBJ1-3, is DAGVTQSPTHLIKTRGQQVTLRCSPKSGHDTVSWYQQALGQGPQFIFQYYEEEERQRGNFPDRFSGHQFPNYSSELNVNALLLGDSALYLCASSGGVVGNTIYFGEGSWLTVV.

As for this clone: Mismatch with germline at one junction end may stem from a read error. This chain connects TRBV7-9 to TRBJ1-3; no reliable D call. This CDR3 has 12 amino acids. Looked up from germline, CDR1 is SEHNR and CDR2 is FQNEAQ (reference sequence). The CDR3 loop reads CSSTLSGNTIYF. Here the CDR3 DNA reads TGTTCCAGCACCCTCTCTGGAAACACCATATATTTT.

The chain recombines TRBV7-2 with TRBJ2-1, with D perhaps matching TRBD1 (5 bases). The CDR3 covers 15 residues. Germline CDR1 is SGHTA and CDR2 is FQGNSA. Trimming took 1 base from V and 2 from J, leaving 9 bases between them. In nucleotides, the CDR3 is TGTGCCAGCAGCTTAGATCAGGGCCCCTACAATGAGCAGTTCTTC. Translation: CASSLDQGPYNEQFF. The entire variable domain, with the rest obtained from reference TRBV7-2 and TRBJ2-1, is as follows: GAGVSQSPSNKVTEKGKDVELRCDPISGHTALYWYRQSLGQGLEFLIYFQGNSAPDKSGLPSDRFSAERTGGSVSTLTIQRTQQEDSAVYLCASSLDQGPYNEQFFGPGTRLTVL.

This clone showed up just a few times. The chain employs TRBV25-1 and TRBJ2-1; 10 bases agree with TRBD2. Looked up from germline, CDR1 is MGHDK and CDR2 is SYGVNS. After removal of 5 bases from V and 4 bases from J, the junction contained 5 bases not matched to a gene. The CDR3 length is 15 residues. The CDR3 spells CASSLGTSDYNEQFF. The CDR3 DNA follows: TGTGCCAGCAGTCTTGGGACTAGCGATTACAATGAGCAGTTCTTC.

This chain links TRBV19 with TRBJ1-3; perhaps TRBD1 as D (6 bases). The V and J ends lost 5 bases and 0 bases respectively, with 14 bases between them. This CDR3 is built from 16 residues. Per germline, CDR1 LNHDA and CDR2 SQIVND (reference sequence). The CDR3 DNA sequence: TGTGCCAGTAGTTCAAGACAGGTCGTCTCTGGAAACACCATATATTTT. Translation: CASSSRQVVSGNTIYF.

The J gene is TRBJ1-2, the V gene TRBV5-1; D is ambiguous. Deletions cut 3 bases from V and 2 bases from J, with 8 bases between. This CDR3 is built from 13 residues. CDR1 is SGHRS and CDR2 is YFSETQ in the germline V gene. CDR3 in amino acids: CASSSGVNYGYTF. The CDR3 DNA reads as TGCGCCAGCAGCTCGGGAGTCAACTATGGCTACACCTTC.

The chain has TRBV9 and TRBJ2-5; possible D gene TRBD2, 6 bases. V was shortened by 4 bases and J by 5 bases, with 15 bases between the two germline ends. The germline CDR1 and CDR2 sequences are SGDLS and YYNGEE. The CDR3 length is 14 residues. CDR3 loop: CASSLSGTMETQYF. In DNA form, the CDR3 reads TGTGCCAGCAGCCTTAGCGGTACGATGGAGACCCAGTACTTC.

The table lists this clone with a few counts. One junction end does not reproduce the germline sequence, and a read error may be involved. The chain uses TRBV7-9 and TRBJ1-2; 8 bases map to TRBD1. Germline V CDR1 and CDR2: SEHNR, FQNEAQ (reference sequence). This CDR3 has 17 amino acids. CDR3 sequence (DNA): TGTTCCAGCAGCCCGAGTAGAGGGCAGGGGGCTGGCTATGGCTACACCTTC. It translates to CSSSPSRGQGAGYGYTF.